This entry features one T cell receptor (beta chain) sequence. This record belongs to a study of blood T cell repertoires in COVID-19. The repertoire was sequenced with immunoSEQ multiplex PCR; TCRdb's copy has only in-frame clones and lacks some. The table includes tens of thousands of clones, 60% to 85% detected once. Germline V gene sequence: CDR1 MNHNY, CDR2 SVGAGI (reference sequence). There are 15 residues in the CDR3. Trimming removed 0 bases from V and 5 bases from J; junction bases left unmatched: 5. The receptor was derived from a human donor in a cohort sampled during active COVID-19. The J gene is TRBJ1-1, the V gene TRBV6-6; 8 nucleotides align to TRBD1. What was sequenced was peripheral blood. The CDR3 nucleotides read TGTGCCAGCAGTTACTCGACAGGGGCGGGGACTGAAGCTTTCTTT. Translating gives CASSYSTGAGTEAFF.